Listed below are T cell receptor beta chains from one sample, sequenced in a study of cytomegalovirus exposure and HLA in healthy donors. Assay used: immunoSEQ multiplex PCR; TCRdb lists only in-frame clones, some missing. The sample has about 180,000 clones, more than 60% seen once; the top ten hold 3.7%. Sequencing was done on a sample of PBMCs. Every receptor here comes from a woman aged 60 to 75 in good health and CMV-seropositive. The CDR3 runs from the conserved cysteine through the conserved F or W. A D gene is named only where the DNA matches it firmly. Where a row states a size, it is once, few, many or the class of an expanded clone; other rows omit it.

clone size | J gene | V gene | D gene | CDR3 protein | CDR3 DNA
. | TRBJ2-2 | TRBV6-5 | . | CASSYLASTGKLFF | TGTGCCAGCAGTTACTTGGCTTCTACCGGGAAGCTGTTTTTT
. | TRBJ1-5 | TRBV28 | TRBD1 | CASSSPPRTGLYSNQPQHF | TGTGCCAGCAGTTCGCCACCCCGGACAGGCTTATATAGCAATCAGCCCCAGCATTTT
. | TRBJ2-1 | TRBV7-6 | TRBD2 | CASSLSGSLQFF | TGTGCCAGCAGCCTTAGCGGGAGCTTGCAGTTCTTC
once | TRBJ1-1 | TRBV11-3 | TRBD1 | CASSSGQGGTEAFF | TGTGCCAGCAGCTCCGGACAGGGGGGCACTGAAGCTTTCTTT
. | TRBJ2-2 | TRBV19 | TRBD2 | CASSIGGRAGTGELFF | TGTGCCAGTAGTATTGGCGGGAGGGCGGGCACCGGGGAGCTGTTTTTT
. | TRBJ1-3 | TRBV30 | . | CAWSVTTARSSGNTIYF | TGTGCCTGGAGTGTAACGACTGCTAGATCCTCTGGAAACACCATATATTTT
. | TRBJ2-3 | TRBV5-1 | TRBD1 | CASSYKPRTGPDTQYF | TGCGCCAGCAGCTACAAACCCCGGACAGGGCCAGATACGCAGTATTTT
. | TRBJ1-5 | TRBV7-9 | . | CASSLGAGVLGNQPQHF | TGTGCCAGCAGCTTAGGGGCGGGGGTGCTGGGCAATCAGCCCCAGCATTTT
. | TRBJ2-7 | TRBV7-3 | . | CASSLSTGLEYEQYF | TGTGCCAGCAGCTTATCCACAGGGCTGGAGTACGAGCAGTACTTC
. | TRBJ2-5 | TRBV5-6 | . | CASSPPRVQETQYF | TGTGCCAGCAGCCCCCCCAGGGTCCAAGAGACCCAGTACTTC
. | TRBJ2-2 | TRBV7-3 | . | CASSLSRGAGGTGELFF | TGTGCCAGCAGCTTATCGCGGGGCGCAGGGGGCACCGGGGAGCTGTTTTTT
few | TRBJ1-4 | TRBV5-1 | TRBD1 | CASSLLPQGGQEKLFF | TGCGCCAGCAGCTTGCTACCACAGGGGGGGCAAGAAAAACTGTTTTTT
. | TRBJ1-5 | TRBV30 | . | CAWGASGDQPQHF | TGTGCCTGGGGCGCCTCAGGGGATCAGCCCCAGCATTTT
. | TRBJ2-2 | TRBV19 | TRBD1 | CASSTLQGANTGELFF | TGTGCCAGTAGTACTCTACAGGGGGCGAACACCGGGGAGCTGTTTTTT
few | TRBJ2-3 | TRBV29-1 | . | CSVATISSDTQYF | TGCAGCGTAGCCACGATCTCCTCAGATACGCAGTATTTT
. | TRBJ1-3 | TRBV27 | TRBD1 | CASSRATGTDLNSVGNTIYF | TGTGCCAGCAGCCGGGCAACCGGGACAGATCTCAATTCCGTTGGAAACACCATATATTTT
. | TRBJ2-3 | TRBV5-1 | TRBD2 | CASSSTSGGAWDTQYF | TGCGCCAGCAGCTCCACTAGCGGGGGGGCCTGGGATACGCAGTATTTT
. | TRBJ2-2 | TRBV7-9 | TRBD2 | CASPQGSGTNTGELFF | TGTGCCAGCCCCCAGGGTAGCGGGACGAACACCGGGGAGCTGTTTTTT
. | TRBJ2-7 | TRBV6-1 | . | CASSEGNDYEQYF | TGTGCCAGCAGTGAGGGAAACGACTACGAGCAGTACTTC
. | TRBJ1-6 | TRBV9 | . | CASSVDRGPGKNSPLHF | TGTGCCAGCAGCGTAGACCGAGGCCCGGGAAAAAATTCACCCCTCCACTTT
. | TRBJ1-2 | TRBV7-2 | TRBD1 | CASSPTGASGYTF | TGTGCCAGCAGCCCGACAGGGGCAAGTGGCTACACCTTC
few | TRBJ1-1 | TRBV5-4 | TRBD1 | CASRLFQGAYTEAFF | TGTGCCAGCAGGCTGTTTCAGGGGGCATACACTGAAGCTTTCTTT
once | TRBJ1-6 | TRBV7-2 | . | CASSFTDTLSPLHF | TGTGCCAGCAGCTTTACGGACACCTTATCACCCCTCCACTTT
. | TRBJ1-4 | TRBV4-3 | TRBD1 | CASSQETPGQGYEKLFF | TGCGCCAGCAGCCAAGAAACCCCGGGACAGGGGTATGAAAAACTGTTTTTT
few | TRBJ2-3 | TRBV2 | . | CASSERGVPDTQYF | TGTGCCAGCAGTGAAAGAGGAGTTCCCGATACGCAGTATTTT
. | TRBJ2-3 | TRBV19 | TRBD2 | CASSVRLAGGGFSTDTQYF | TGTGCCAGTAGTGTCCGACTAGCGGGAGGCGGATTTAGCACAGATACGCAGTATTTT
. | TRBJ2-1 | TRBV2 | TRBD2 | CASSFTSGTTNEQFF | TGTGCCAGCAGCTTCACTAGCGGGACAACCAATGAGCAGTTCTTC
once | TRBJ2-7 | TRBV5-1 | . | CASSSIPGHQYEQYF | TGCGCCAGCAGCTCAATTCCGGGACATCAATACGAGCAGTACTTC
few | TRBJ2-1 | TRBV5-1 | . | CASSLEGLSYNEQFF | TGCGCCAGCAGCTTGGAGGGGCTCTCCTACAATGAGCAGTTCTTC
. | TRBJ1-1 | TRBV15 | . | CATSRGGGLGTEAFF | TGTGCCACCAGCAGAGGGGGGGGGCTGGGAACTGAAGCTTTCTTT
. | TRBJ2-7 | TRBV27 | . | CASSPTRTYSYEQYF | TGTGCCAGCAGTCCGACCCGGACTTACTCCTACGAGCAGTACTTC
few | TRBJ2-2 | TRBV7-8 | . | CASSLGRGDTGELFF | TGTGCCAGCAGCTTAGGGCGGGGTGACACCGGGGAGCTGTTTTTT
. | TRBJ2-7 | TRBV6-5 | TRBD2 | CASSYSSGGSYEQYF | TGTGCCAGCAGTTACTCTTCGGGAGGGTCCTACGAGCAGTACTTC
. | TRBJ2-2 | TRBV29-1 | . | CSVPGATGELFF | TGCAGCGTTCCAGGGGCGACCGGGGAGTTGTTTTTT
. | TRBJ1-5 | TRBV7-8 | . | CASSLARTGNQPQHF | TGTGCCAGCAGCTTAGCTAGGACAGGCAATCAGCCCCAGCATTTT
. | TRBJ2-3 | TRBV13 | TRBD1 | CASSLRGQGSDTQYF | TGTGCCAGCAGCTTACGAGGACAGGGGTCAGATACGCAGTATTTT
. | TRBJ2-5 | TRBV9 | . | CASSVGDIEETQYF | TGTGCCAGCAGCGTAGGGGACATAGAAGAGACCCAGTACTTC
. | TRBJ2-6 | TRBV6-4 | TRBD1 | CASSAGQGAGANVLTF | TGTGCCAGCAGTGCGGGACAGGGTGCTGGGGCCAACGTCCTGACTTTC
. | TRBJ1-1 | TRBV5-4 | TRBD1 | CASSPQGYSEAFF | TGTGCCAGCAGCCCACAGGGGTATAGTGAAGCTTTCTTT
once | TRBJ2-1 | TRBV9 | . | CASSPYLGGLHNEQFF | TGTGCCAGCAGCCCCTATTTGGGCGGGCTCCACAATGAGCAGTTCTTC